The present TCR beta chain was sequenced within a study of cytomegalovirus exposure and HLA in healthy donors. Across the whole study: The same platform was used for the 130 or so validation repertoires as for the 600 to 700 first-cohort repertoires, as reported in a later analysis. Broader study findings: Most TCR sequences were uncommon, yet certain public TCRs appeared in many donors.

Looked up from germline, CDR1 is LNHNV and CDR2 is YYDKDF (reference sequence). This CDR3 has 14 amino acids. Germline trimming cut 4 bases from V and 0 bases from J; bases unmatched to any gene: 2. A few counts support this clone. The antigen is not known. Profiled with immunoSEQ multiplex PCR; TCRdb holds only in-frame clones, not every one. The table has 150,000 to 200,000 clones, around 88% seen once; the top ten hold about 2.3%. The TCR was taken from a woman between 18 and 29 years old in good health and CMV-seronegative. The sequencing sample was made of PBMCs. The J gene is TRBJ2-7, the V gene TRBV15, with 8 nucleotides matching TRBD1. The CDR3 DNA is TGTGCCACCAGCATCAGGGGGCTCTCCTACGAGCAGTACTTC. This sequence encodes CATSIRGLSYEQYF.